One and the same sample provided the 10 T cell receptor beta chains below, sequenced in a study of regulatory T cells in long-lasting Graves disease. Time point meaning: newly diagnosed GD, antithyroid drugs for less than 3 months. Scientists built the TCR library using RNA that was extracted from PBMCs. Arm-PCR of CDR3 regions with iRepertoire HTBI primers generated TCR beta libraries. MiXCR was run by TCRdb on the multiplex PCR reads, yielding one entry per CDR3 protein. The table records roughly 510,000 distinct CDR3 sequences, about 16% of them present only once. The data also belong to a second study, concerning T cells in Graves' hyperthyroidism and ophthalmopathy.

Here the sequenced sample was peripheral blood mononuclear cells (PBMCs), taken at new diagnosis, from a patient treated with antithyroid drugs. Receptors originate from a man between 18 and 35 years old with Graves disease.

Ten or more counts support this clonotype. This chain links TRBV5-1 with TRBJ2-3, with TRBD2 identical over 10 bases. This CDR3 is 16 amino acids long. With V trimmed by 0 bases and J by 4 bases, 5 bases remained unmatched. The germline CDR1 and CDR2 sequences are SGHRS and YFSETQ. As DNA, the CDR3 is TGCGCCAGCAGCTTGGCCCTAGCGGGAGTTTCAGATACGCAGTATTTT. Translating gives CASSLALAGVSDTQYF.

J is TRBJ2-5 and V is TRBV20-1; a possible D gene is TRBD1 (5 bases). CDR1 is DFQATT and CDR2 is SNEGSKA in the germline V gene (reference sequence). This CDR3 comprises 14 residues. The V end was cut by 0 bases, the J end by 5 bases, with 13 bases between. This CDR3 is CSARDLRKGETQYF. The DNA of the CDR3 is TGCAGTGCTAGAGATCTCCGCAAGGGGGAGACCCAGTACTTC.

In its sample, this clonotype was seen many times. The chain uses TRBV11-2 and TRBJ2-1, with 10 bases that match TRBD2. Germline V CDR1 and CDR2: SGHAT, FQNNGV. This CDR3 is 15 amino acids long. The V and J ends lost 6 bases and 2 bases, in that order; junction bases with no gene match: 4. The CDR3 sequence: CASSMGLATYNEQFF. The DNA for the CDR3 is TGTGCCAGCAGTATGGGACTAGCGACCTACAATGAGCAGTTCTTC.

This clonotype was seen repeatedly, ten times or more. The CDR3: CASSPRAPGEQFF. The CDR3 DNA follows: TGTGCCAGCTCACCACGTGCGCCAGGGGAGCAGTTCTTC. This chain uses TRBV18 with TRBJ2-1; maybe TRBD1 (5 bases). The length of the CDR3 is 13 residues. Germline loops: CDR1 KGHSH, CDR2 LQKENI. With 1 base removed from V and 10 bases from J, the gap between germline ends came to 11 bases.

This clonotype was detected ten times or more. This sequence joins TRBV30 and TRBJ1-4; 8 nucleotides align to TRBD1. V shed 3 bases and J 6 bases; nucleotides not matched to a gene: 3. The germline CDR1 and CDR2 sequences are GTSNPN and SVGIG (reference sequence). The CDR3 is 13 amino acids. CDR3 protein: CAWRGTGDEKLFF. CDR3 nucleotides: TGTGCCTGGAGAGGGACAGGAGATGAAAAACTGTTTTTT.

This clonotype has at least ten counts. This chain connects TRBV6-2 or TRBV6-3 to TRBJ2-1; 13 bases match TRBD2. The CDR3 is 16 amino acids. CDR1 and CDR2 from the germline V gene are MNHEY and SVGEGT. Trimming removed 2 bases from V and 6 bases from J; junction bases left unmatched: 4. The CDR3 loop reads CASSYTGTSGANEQFF. CDR3 sequence (DNA): TGTGCCAGCAGTTACACCGGGACTAGCGGGGCCAATGAGCAGTTCTTC.

This clonotype was counted many times. The chain links TRBV28 to TRBJ1-2; D unresolved. The germline gives CDR1 MDHEN, CDR2 SYDVKM. This CDR3 region has 10 residues. V lost 8 bases and J lost 8, with 9 bases in between. The CDR3 region has the DNA TGTGCCAGCGGGGTCGAGGGCTACACCTTC. Translated, it gives CASGVEGYTF.

The V and J genes are TRBV7-9 and TRBJ2-7, with D perhaps matching TRBD1 (5 bases). CDR3 length: 14 amino acids. Germline-derived CDR1 and CDR2 are SEHNR and FQNEAQ (reference sequence). The germline V and J ends were trimmed by 1 base and 2 bases, with 9 bases remaining between them. The CDR3 reads CASSLDQGTYEQYF. DNA of the CDR3: TGTGCCAGCAGCTTAGACCAGGGTACCTACGAGCAGTACTTC.

Many counts were recorded for this clonotype. The chain is built from TRBV28 and TRBJ2-4; perhaps TRBD2 as D (6 bases). The CDR3 covers 13 residues. The ends were cut back, 6 bases at V and 7 bases at J, with 13 bases in the middle. Germline CDR1 reads MDHEN; CDR2 reads SYDVKM. The CDR3 protein is CASRLQAGNIQYF. The CDR3, as DNA: TGTGCCAGCAGGTTACAAGCGGGCAACATTCAGTACTTC.

On this clonotype itself: It may be a read error: a sequence one base away is much more abundant. The chain joins TRBV12-3 or TRBV12-4 to TRBJ1-4; weak D call: TRBD1 (5 bases). V lost 5 bases and J 4 bases, leaving 14 bases between the germline ends. The CDR3 spans 15 residues. For the CDR3, the DNA is TGTGCCAGCAGTCTTGGGACCGTTCGTAATGAAAAACTGTTTTTT. Encoded protein: CASSLGTVRNEKLFF.